The TCR beta chain under discussion was sequenced for a study of vaccination and CD4 T cells after COVID-19. Stated treatment: roughly 11-day PBMC culture with coronavirus spike peptide pools or control peptides (ViraFEST assay). The CDR3 length is 16 residues. V gave up 6 bases and J gave up 0 bases, with 17 bases separating them. The Oncomine TCR Beta short-read assay was applied to DNA of cultured CD4+ T cells. TCRdb reanalysed the PCR reads using MiXCR and keeps one entry per CDR3 protein. Of roughly 15,000 distinct CDR3 sequences listed, around 58% are singletons. In the case of this clonotype: What it binds is unknown.

The sequenced material came from CD4+ T cells from blood, cultured in vitro. The receptor was isolated from a human donor who had recovered from COVID-19. J is TRBJ1-2 and V is TRBV12-3 or TRBV12-4; a weak D match, TRBD1 (5 bases). CDR3 sequence (DNA): TGTGCCAGCAGACCCGACAGCATCGTCACTAACTATGGCTACACCTTC. Its translation: CASRPDSIVTNYGYTF.